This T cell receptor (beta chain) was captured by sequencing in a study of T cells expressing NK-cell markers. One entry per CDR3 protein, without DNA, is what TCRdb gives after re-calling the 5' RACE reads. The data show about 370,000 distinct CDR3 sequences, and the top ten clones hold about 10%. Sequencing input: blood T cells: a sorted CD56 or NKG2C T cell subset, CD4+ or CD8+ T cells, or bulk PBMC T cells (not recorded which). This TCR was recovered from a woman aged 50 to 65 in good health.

CDR3 residues: CSARGSAGDGTEAFF. The chain joins TRBV29-1 to TRBJ1-1; as DNA is missing, the TRBD1 call by TCRdb cannot be tested. Germline loops: CDR1 SQVTM, CDR2 ANQGSEA. The CDR3 is 15 residues long. Using reference TRBV29-1 and TRBJ1-1 for the parts outside the CDR3, the full variable domain is SAVISQKPSRDICQRGTSLTIQCQVDSQVTMMFWYRQQPGQSLTLIATANQGSEATYESGFVIDKFPISRPNLTFSTLTVSNMSPEDSSIYLCSARGSAGDGTEAFFGQGTRLTVV.